This TCR beta chain is drawn from a study of shared clonotypes between healthy human individuals. V lost 1 base to trimming and J lost 0 bases, with 4 bases between them. The CDR3 has 13 residues. The V gene's germline CDR1 is SGDLS and CDR2 YYNGEE. The test was conducted at deep level. Assay used: immunoSEQ multiplex PCR; TCRdb lists only in-frame clones, some missing. The top ten clones hold more than 10% of a sample with about 520,000 clones, approximately 78% of them seen once. The TCR comes from a woman aged 40 to 50 in good health. Some clones in this sample may be carry-over from other donors' samples. The sample taken for sequencing was PBMCs. The rearrangement links TRBV9 to TRBJ1-1; D is unresolved. The CDR3 loop is CASSVRMNTEAFF. CDR3 sequence (DNA): TGTGCCAGCAGCGTAAGGATGAACACTGAAGCTTTCTTT.